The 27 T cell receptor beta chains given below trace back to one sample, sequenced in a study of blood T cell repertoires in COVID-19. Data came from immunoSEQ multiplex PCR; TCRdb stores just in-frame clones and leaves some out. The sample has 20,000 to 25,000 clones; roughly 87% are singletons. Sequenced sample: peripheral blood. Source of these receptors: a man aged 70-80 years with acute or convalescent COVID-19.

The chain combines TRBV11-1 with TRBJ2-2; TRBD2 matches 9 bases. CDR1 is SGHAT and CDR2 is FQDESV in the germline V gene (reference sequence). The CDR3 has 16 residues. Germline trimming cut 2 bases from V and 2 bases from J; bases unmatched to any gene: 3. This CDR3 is CASSLRLAGNTGELFF. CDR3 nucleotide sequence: TGTGCCAGCAGCTTAAGGCTAGCGGGAAACACCGGGGAGCTGTTTTTT.

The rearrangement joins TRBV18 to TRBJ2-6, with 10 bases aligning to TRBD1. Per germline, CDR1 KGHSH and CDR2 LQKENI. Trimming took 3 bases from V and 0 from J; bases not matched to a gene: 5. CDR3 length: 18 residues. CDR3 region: CASSPRTGGGSGANVLTF. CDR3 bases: TGTGCCAGCTCACCCCGGACAGGGGGGGGCTCTGGGGCCAACGTCCTGACTTTC.

CDR3 loop: CASSVATASVPYEQYF. In DNA, the CDR3 is TGTGCCAGCAGCGTAGCTACGGCTAGCGTTCCCTACGAGCAGTACTTC. The chain employs TRBV9 and TRBJ2-7; perhaps TRBD2 as D (6 bases). The CDR3 runs 16 residues. V was pared by 0 bases and J by 2 bases, with 15 bases between. Germline assignment: CDR1 SGDLS and CDR2 YYNGEE.

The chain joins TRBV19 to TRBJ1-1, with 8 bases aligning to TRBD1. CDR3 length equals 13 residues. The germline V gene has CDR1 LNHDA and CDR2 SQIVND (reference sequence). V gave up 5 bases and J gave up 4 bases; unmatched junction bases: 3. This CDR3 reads CASSGQGSTEAFF. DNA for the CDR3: TGTGCCAGTAGTGGACAGGGTAGCACTGAAGCTTTCTTT.

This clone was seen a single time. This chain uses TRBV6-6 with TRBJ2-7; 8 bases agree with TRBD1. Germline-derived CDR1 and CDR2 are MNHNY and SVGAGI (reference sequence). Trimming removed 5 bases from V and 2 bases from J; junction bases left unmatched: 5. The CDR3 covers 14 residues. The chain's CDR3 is CASSRRTGPYEQYF. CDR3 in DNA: TGTGCCAGCAGTCGAAGGACAGGGCCCTACGAGCAGTACTTC.

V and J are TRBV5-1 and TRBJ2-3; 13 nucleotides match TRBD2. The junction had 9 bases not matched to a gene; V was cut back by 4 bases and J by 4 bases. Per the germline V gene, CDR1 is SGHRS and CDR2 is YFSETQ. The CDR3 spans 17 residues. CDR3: CASSPRTSGSVADTQYF. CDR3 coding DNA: TGCGCCAGCAGCCCCAGGACTAGCGGGAGTGTAGCAGATACGCAGTATTTT. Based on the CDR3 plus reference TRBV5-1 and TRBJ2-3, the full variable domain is KAGVTQTPRYLIKTRGQQVTLSCSPISGHRSVSWYQQTPGQGLQFLFEYFSETQRNKGNFPGRFSGRQFSNSRSEMNVSTLELGDSALYLCASSPRTSGSVADTQYFGPGTRLTVL.

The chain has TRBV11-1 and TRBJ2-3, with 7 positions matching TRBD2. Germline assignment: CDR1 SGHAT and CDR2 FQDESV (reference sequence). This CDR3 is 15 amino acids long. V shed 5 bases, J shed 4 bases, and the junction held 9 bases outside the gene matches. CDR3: CASSPNQGGPDTQYF. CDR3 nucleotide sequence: TGTGCCAGCAGCCCCAATCAGGGAGGGCCAGATACGCAGTATTTT.

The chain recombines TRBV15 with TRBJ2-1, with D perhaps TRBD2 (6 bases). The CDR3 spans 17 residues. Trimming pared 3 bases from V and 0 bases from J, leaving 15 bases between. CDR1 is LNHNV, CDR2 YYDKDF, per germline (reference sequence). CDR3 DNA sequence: TGTGCCACCAGCAGGGGGGGACGGTCGAGCTCCTACAATGAGCAGTTCTTC. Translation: CATSRGGRSSSYNEQFF.

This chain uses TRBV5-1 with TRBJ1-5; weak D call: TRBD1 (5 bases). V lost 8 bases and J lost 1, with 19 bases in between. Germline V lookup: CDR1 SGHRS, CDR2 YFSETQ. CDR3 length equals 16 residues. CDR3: CARNCPGLWSNQPQHF. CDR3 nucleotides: TGCGCCAGAAATTGCCCGGGACTTTGGAGCAATCAGCCCCAGCATTTT.

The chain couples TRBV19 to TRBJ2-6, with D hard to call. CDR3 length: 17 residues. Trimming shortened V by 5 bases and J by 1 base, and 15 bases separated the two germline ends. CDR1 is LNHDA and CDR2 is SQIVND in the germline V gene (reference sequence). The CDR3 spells CASSPPASRSGANVLTF. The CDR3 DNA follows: TGTGCCAGTAGTCCCCCGGCGAGCAGGTCTGGGGCCAACGTCCTGACTTTC.

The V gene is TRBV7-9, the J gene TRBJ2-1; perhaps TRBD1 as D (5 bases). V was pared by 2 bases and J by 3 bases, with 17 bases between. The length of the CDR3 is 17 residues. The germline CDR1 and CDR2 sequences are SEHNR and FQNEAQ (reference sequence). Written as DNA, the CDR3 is TGTGCCAGCAGCTTATCGGCAGGGTTCTTCTTCTACAATGAGCAGTTCTTC. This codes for CASSLSAGFFFYNEQFF. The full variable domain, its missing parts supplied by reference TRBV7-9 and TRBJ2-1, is DTGVSQNPRHKITKRGQNVTFRCDPISEHNRLYWYRQTLGQGPEFLTYFQNEAQLEKSRLLSDRFSAERPKGSFSTLEIQRTEQGDSAMYLCASSLSAGFFFYNEQFFGPGTRLTVL.

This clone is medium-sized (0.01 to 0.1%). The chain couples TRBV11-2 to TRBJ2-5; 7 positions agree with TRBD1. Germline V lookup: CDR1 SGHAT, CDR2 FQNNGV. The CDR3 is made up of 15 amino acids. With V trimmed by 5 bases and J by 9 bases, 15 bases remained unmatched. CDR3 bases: TGTGCCAGCAGCGCCCGTCCAACAGGGGTGGAGGCCCAGTACTTC. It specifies CASSARPTGVEAQYF.

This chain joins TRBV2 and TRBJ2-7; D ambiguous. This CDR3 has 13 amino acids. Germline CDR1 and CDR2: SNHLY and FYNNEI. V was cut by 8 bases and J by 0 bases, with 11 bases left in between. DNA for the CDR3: TGTGCCAGCGGAACCGCGGTCTCCTACGAGCAGTACTTC. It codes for CASGTAVSYEQYF. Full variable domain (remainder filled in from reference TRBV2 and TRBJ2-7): EPEVTQTPSHQVTQMGQEVILRCVPISNHLYFYWYRQILGQKVEFLVSFYNNEISEKSEIFDDQFSVERPDGSNFTLKIRSTKLEDSAMYFCASGTAVSYEQYFGPGTRLTVT.

In DNA form, the CDR3 reads TGTGCCAGCTCACCAAATCAGGGGGTCCCTAATGAAAAACTGTTTTTT. Residues: CASSPNQGVPNEKLFF. V gene TRBV18 combines with J gene TRBJ1-4; 7 nucleotides agree with TRBD1. Looked up from germline, CDR1 is KGHSH and CDR2 is LQKENI. After removal of 2 bases from V and 3 bases from J, the junction contained 6 bases not matched to a gene. This CDR3 region has 16 residues.

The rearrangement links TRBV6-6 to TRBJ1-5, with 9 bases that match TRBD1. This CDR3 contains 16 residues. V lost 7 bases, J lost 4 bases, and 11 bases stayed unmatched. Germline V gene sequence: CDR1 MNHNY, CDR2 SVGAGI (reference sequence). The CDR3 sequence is CASTPGQGVWNQPQHF. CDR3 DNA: TGTGCCAGCACCCCGGGACAGGGTGTATGGAATCAGCCCCAGCATTTT.

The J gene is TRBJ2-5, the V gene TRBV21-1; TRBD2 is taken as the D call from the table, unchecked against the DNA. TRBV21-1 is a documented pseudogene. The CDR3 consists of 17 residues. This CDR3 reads CASSKGLAGGLQETQYF. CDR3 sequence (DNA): TGTGCCAGCAGCAAAGGACTAGCGGGGGGCCTCCAAGAGACCCAGTACTTC.

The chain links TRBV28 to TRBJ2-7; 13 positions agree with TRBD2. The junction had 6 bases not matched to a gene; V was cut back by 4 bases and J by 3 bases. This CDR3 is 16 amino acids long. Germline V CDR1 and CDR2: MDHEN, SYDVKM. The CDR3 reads CASSSEGLAGSYEQYF. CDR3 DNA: TGTGCCAGCAGTTCCGAGGGACTAGCGGGAAGCTACGAGCAGTACTTC.

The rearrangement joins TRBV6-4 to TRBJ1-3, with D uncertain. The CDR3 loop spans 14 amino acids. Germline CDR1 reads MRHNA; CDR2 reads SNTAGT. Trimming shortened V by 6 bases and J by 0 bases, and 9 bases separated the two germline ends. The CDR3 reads CASRSPRSGNTIYF. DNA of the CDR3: TGTGCCAGCAGGTCCCCCCGCTCTGGAAACACCATATATTTT.

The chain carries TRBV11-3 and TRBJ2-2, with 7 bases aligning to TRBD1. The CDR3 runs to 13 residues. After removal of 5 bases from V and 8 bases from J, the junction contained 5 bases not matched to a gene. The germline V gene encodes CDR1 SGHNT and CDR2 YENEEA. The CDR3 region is CASSRRGKGELFF. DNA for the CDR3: TGTGCCAGCAGCCGCAGGGGGAAGGGGGAGCTGTTTTTT.

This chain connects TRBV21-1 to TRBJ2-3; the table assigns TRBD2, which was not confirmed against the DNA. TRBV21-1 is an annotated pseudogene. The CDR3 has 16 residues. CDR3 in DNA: TGTGCCAGCAGCAACAAGCCTCGAGTCCGCACAGATACGCAGTATTTT. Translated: CASSNKPRVRTDTQYF.

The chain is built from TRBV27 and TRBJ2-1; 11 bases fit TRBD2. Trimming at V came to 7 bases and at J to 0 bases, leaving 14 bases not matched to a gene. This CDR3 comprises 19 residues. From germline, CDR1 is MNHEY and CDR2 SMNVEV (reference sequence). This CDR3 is CASTLAGLAGGSSYNEQFF. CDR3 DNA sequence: TGTGCCAGCACTCTAGCCGGGCTAGCGGGGGGCAGCTCCTACAATGAGCAGTTCTTC.

CDR3 protein: CASSSGVDQPQHF. The CDR3 DNA is TGTGCCAGCAGTTCAGGGGTAGATCAGCCCCAGCATTTT. The genes are TRBV27 and TRBJ1-5; TRBD1 is a possible D gene (6 bases). The germline V gene encodes CDR1 MNHEY and CDR2 SMNVEV (reference sequence). CDR3 length: 13 residues. V was shortened by 4 bases and J by 5 bases, with 9 bases between the two germline ends.

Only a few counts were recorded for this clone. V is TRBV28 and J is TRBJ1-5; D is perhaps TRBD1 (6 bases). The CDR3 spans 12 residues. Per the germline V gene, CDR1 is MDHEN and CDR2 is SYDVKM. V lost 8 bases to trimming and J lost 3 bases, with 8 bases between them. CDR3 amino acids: CASHRANQPQHF. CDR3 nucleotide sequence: TGTGCCAGCCACAGGGCCAATCAGCCCCAGCATTTT.

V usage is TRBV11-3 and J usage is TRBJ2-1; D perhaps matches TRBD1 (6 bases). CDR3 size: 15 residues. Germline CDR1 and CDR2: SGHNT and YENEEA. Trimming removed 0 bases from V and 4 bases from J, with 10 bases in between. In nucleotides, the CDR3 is TGTGCCAGCAGCTTAGATGGGGGACATTACAATGAGCAGTTCTTC. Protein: CASSLDGGHYNEQFF.

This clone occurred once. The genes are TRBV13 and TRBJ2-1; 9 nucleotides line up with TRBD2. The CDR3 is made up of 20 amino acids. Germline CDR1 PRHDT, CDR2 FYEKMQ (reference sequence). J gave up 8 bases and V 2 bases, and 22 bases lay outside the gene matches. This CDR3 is CASSLWVSLAGPPERDEQFF. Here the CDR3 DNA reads TGTGCCAGCAGCTTATGGGTCAGCCTAGCGGGACCTCCCGAGAGGGATGAGCAGTTCTTC.

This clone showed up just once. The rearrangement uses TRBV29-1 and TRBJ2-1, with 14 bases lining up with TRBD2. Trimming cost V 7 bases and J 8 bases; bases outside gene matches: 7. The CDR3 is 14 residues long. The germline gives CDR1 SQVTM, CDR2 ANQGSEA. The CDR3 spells CSAAGTSGRYEQFF. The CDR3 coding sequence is TGCAGCGCCGCCGGGACTAGCGGGAGATATGAGCAGTTCTTC.

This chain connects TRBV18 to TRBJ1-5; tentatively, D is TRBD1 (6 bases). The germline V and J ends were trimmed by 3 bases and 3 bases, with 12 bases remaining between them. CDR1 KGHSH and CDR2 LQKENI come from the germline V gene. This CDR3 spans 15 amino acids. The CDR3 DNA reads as TGTGCCAGCTCACCGGGCAGGGGATACAATCAGCCCCAGCATTTT. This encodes CASSPGRGYNQPQHF.